The 10 T cell receptor beta chains below come from one sample, sequenced in a study of graft-versus-host responses after intestinal transplantation. TCRdb keeps only in-frame clones here, not all; method: immunoSEQ multiplex PCR. This table holds tens of thousands of clones, approximately 94% found once. The starting material was PBMCs, obtained 156 days after intestinal transplant. These receptors came from a human patient who received an intestinal transplant, so some T cells may come from the graft donor.

This clone was seen just once. V and J are TRBV28 and TRBJ1-5, with D perhaps matching TRBD1 (5 bases). The V gene lost 1 base and the J gene lost 5 bases, with 18 bases spanning the gap. This CDR3 has 17 amino acids. CDR1 and CDR2 from the germline V gene are MDHEN and SYDVKM. The CDR3 sequence: CASSLYWDAQSDQPQHF. CDR3 DNA: TGTGCCAGCAGTTTATATTGGGACGCACAGTCGGATCAGCCCCAGCATTTT.

The chain is built from TRBV5-1 and TRBJ1-2; tentative D call: TRBD1 (6 bases). This CDR3 region has 12 residues. The V and J ends lost 6 bases and 7 bases respectively, with 13 bases between them. CDR1 is SGHRS, CDR2 YFSETQ, per germline. This CDR3 reads CASTGDGAGYTF. DNA for the CDR3: TGCGCCAGCACAGGGGACGGGGCTGGCTACACCTTC.

The chain employs TRBV27 and TRBJ2-5; D not resolved. This CDR3 region has 12 residues. Germline V lookup: CDR1 MNHEY, CDR2 SMNVEV (reference sequence). Trimming took off 7 bases at V and 4 bases at J, with 10 bases between the two ends. The CDR3 region is CASNRAGETQYF. The CDR3, as DNA: TGTGCCAGCAATCGAGCTGGAGAGACCCAGTACTTC.

V and J are TRBV28 and TRBJ2-1; TRBD2 agrees at 8 bases. CDR3 length equals 16 residues. Germline trimming cut 7 bases from V and 9 bases from J; bases unmatched to any gene: 17. Germline V CDR1 and CDR2: MDHEN, SYDVKM. CDR3: CASTLLAGLPPGEQFF. CDR3 coding DNA: TGTGCCAGCACGCTTCTAGCGGGCCTACCCCCAGGTGAGCAGTTCTTC.

This clone was recorded only once. The rearrangement links TRBV9 to TRBJ2-1; D perhaps matches TRBD2 (6 bases). Deletions cut 3 bases from V and 4 bases from J, with 14 bases between. The CDR3 extends over 15 amino acids. CDR1 is SGDLS and CDR2 is YYNGEE in the germline V gene. The CDR3 DNA sequence: TGTGCCAGCAGCGCCGGGAGCACACCTTACAATGAGCAGTTCTTC. It is translated as CASSAGSTPYNEQFF.

As regards this clone: The same CDR3 also results from other DNA sequences found in this sample. The chain uses TRBV6-5 and TRBJ2-7; the match to TRBD1 covers 9 bases. The CDR3 covers 15 residues. V gave up 0 bases and J gave up 7 bases; unmatched junction bases: 7. CDR1 and CDR2 from the germline V gene are MNHEY and SVGAGI. CDR3 sequence (DNA): TGTGCCAGCAGTTACTCAGGGACAGGGTTGGGGGAGCAGTACTTC. Its protein is CASSYSGTGLGEQYF.

The genes are TRBV11-2 and TRBJ2-1; D is unclear. CDR1 is SGHAT, CDR2 FQNNGV, per germline. The CDR3 contains 14 residues. V lost 5 bases to trimming and J lost 6 bases, with 14 bases between them. CDR3 sequence reads: CASSPHSSVNEQFF. CDR3 bases: TGTGCCAGCAGCCCCCATTCGTCGGTCAATGAGCAGTTCTTC.

CDR3 nucleotide sequence: TGCAGCGCCGTGGGGCGGTGGCTTTACAATGAGCAGTTCTTC. This translates into CSAVGRWLYNEQFF. The chain uses TRBV29-1 and TRBJ2-1; possibly TRBD1 for D (5 bases). Germline CDR1 and CDR2: SQVTM and ANQGSEA. This CDR3 region has 14 residues. V was clipped by 7 bases and J by 4 bases, with 17 bases between them.

The chain employs TRBV5-1 and TRBJ2-5; D ambiguous. With 5 bases removed from V and 2 bases from J, the gap between germline ends came to 16 bases. CDR1 and CDR2 (germline): SGHRS, YFSETQ. The CDR3 has 15 residues. CDR3 region: CASRLQLGLQETQYF. CDR3 nucleotides: TGCGCCAGCAGATTACAGTTAGGGTTACAAGAGACCCAGTACTTC. Using reference TRBV5-1 and TRBJ2-5 for the parts outside the CDR3, the full variable domain is KAGVTQTPRYLIKTRGQQVTLSCSPISGHRSVSWYQQTPGQGLQFLFEYFSETQRNKGNFPGRFSGRQFSNSRSEMNVSTLELGDSALYLCASRLQLGLQETQYFGPGTRLLVL.

V and J are TRBV5-5 and TRBJ1-5; D remains unclear. The CDR3 spans 15 residues. Germline assignment: CDR1 SGHKS and CDR2 YYEKEE (reference sequence). V lost 4 bases to trimming and J lost 3 bases, with 14 bases between them. DNA of the CDR3: TGTGCCAGCAGCCTACATCTGAGGGACAATCAGCCCCAGCATTTT. It codes for CASSLHLRDNQPQHF.